These 26 T cell receptor beta chains were all obtained from the same sample, sequenced in a study of lymphopenia after photon versus proton radiotherapy. This table comes from immunoSEQ multiplex PCR, and its TCRdb copy is limited to in-frame clones, with some not included. The sample contains about 45,000 clones, 85% to 90% of which appear only once. The input for sequencing was peripheral blood, taken from a patient treated with photon-based radiotherapy. The receptor set was obtained from a man aged 40-50 years with gastric cancer.

The gene calls are TRBV10-3 and TRBJ2-7; the D is unclear. The CDR3 is 14 amino acids. CDR1 is ENHRY, CDR2 SYGVKD, per germline. The germline V and J ends were trimmed by 2 bases and 1 base, with 9 bases remaining between them. In DNA, the CDR3 is TGTGCCATCAGTGAGGCAGCCCGTTCCTACGAGCAGTACTTC. Encoded protein: CAISEAARSYEQYF.

In its sample, this clone was seen a few times. This chain connects TRBV19 to TRBJ1-2; D might be TRBD1 (5 bases). The ends were cut back, 7 bases at V and 8 bases at J, with 17 bases in the middle. This CDR3 comprises 13 residues. The germline CDR1 and CDR2 sequences are LNHDA and SQIVND (reference sequence). The CDR3 bases are TGTGCCAGTACACCCCTCGGAGGGGACGGCTACACCTTC. Protein sequence: CASTPLGGDGYTF.

The chain carries TRBV7-3 and TRBJ2-1; a possible D gene is TRBD1 (5 bases). The CDR3 is 15 amino acids. V was clipped by 4 bases and J by 1 base, with 11 bases between them. Germline V gives CDR1 SGHTA, CDR2 FQGTGA. As DNA, the CDR3 is TGTGCCAGCAGCTCAGGGTATAGGTCCTACAATGAGCAGTTCTTC. Its translation is CASSSGYRSYNEQFF.

V and J are TRBV9 and TRBJ2-1; 11 nucleotides match TRBD1. CDR3 length: 13 amino acids. V lost 4 bases to trimming and J lost 9 bases; unmatched junction nucleotides: 3. Germline V gene data show CDR1 as SGDLS and CDR2 as YYNGEE. This CDR3 is CASSWTGGPEQFF. Here the CDR3 DNA reads TGTGCCAGCAGCTGGACAGGGGGCCCTGAGCAGTTCTTC.

The chain has TRBV28 and TRBJ2-2; D tentatively fits TRBD1 or TRBD2 (5 bases each). In germline, CDR1 is MDHEN, CDR2 SYDVKM. V was clipped by 6 bases and J by 2 bases, with 10 bases between them. The length of the CDR3 is 14 residues. CDR3 nucleotide sequence: TGTGCCAGCAGCTCCGGGACCAACACCGGGGAGCTGTTTTTT. Translating gives CASSSGTNTGELFF.

The CDR3 spells CASMDPGETLHF. DNA for the CDR3: TGTGCCAGCATGGATCCCGGCGAAACCCTCCACTTT. This chain uses TRBV6-1 with TRBJ1-6; D uncertain. Germline CDR1 MNHNS, CDR2 SASEGT. This CDR3 contains 12 residues. The V end lost 7 bases, the J end lost 14 bases, and 15 bases lay between the germline ends.

This sequence joins TRBV5-1 and TRBJ2-3, with 14 bases matching TRBD2. Per germline, CDR1 SGHRS and CDR2 YFSETQ. The V and J ends lost 0 bases and 1 base, in that order; junction bases with no gene match: 7. This CDR3 has 19 amino acids. As DNA, the CDR3 is TGCGCCAGCAGCTTGGTCGGGACTAGCGGGGGTATACGCACAGATACGCAGTATTTT. This translates into CASSLVGTSGGIRTDTQYF.

The chain carries TRBV7-6 and TRBJ1-3, with 11 bases lining up with TRBD1. Germline loops: CDR1 SGHVS, CDR2 FNYEAQ. CDR3 length: 14 amino acids. The J segment lost 3 bases and the V segment lost 8 bases, leaving 3 bases of the junction unmatched. The CDR3 spells CASGQGASGNTIYF. The CDR3 nucleotides read TGTGCCAGCGGACAGGGGGCAAGTGGAAACACCATATATTTT.

The rearrangement links TRBV28 to TRBJ1-1; D may be TRBD1 (5 bases). Trimming took 6 bases from V and 0 from J, leaving 8 bases between them. This CDR3 contains 13 residues. The germline V gene encodes CDR1 MDHEN and CDR2 SYDVKM. The CDR3: CASSPDMNTEAFF. CDR3 coding DNA: TGTGCCAGCAGCCCGGACATGAACACTGAAGCTTTCTTT. Full variable domain (outside the CDR3, taken from reference TRBV28 and TRBJ1-1): DVKVTQSSRYLVKRTGEKVFLECVQDMDHENMFWYRQDPGLGLRLIYFSYDVKMKEKGDIPEGYSVSREKKERFSLILESASTNQTSMYLCASSPDMNTEAFFGQGTRLTVV.

This clone was recorded once. The chain carries TRBV19 and TRBJ1-4; unclear D gene. With 6 bases removed from V and 0 bases from J, the gap between germline ends came to 14 bases. CDR1 LNHDA and CDR2 SQIVND come from the germline V gene (reference sequence). CDR3 size: 16 residues. CDR3 in amino acids: CASSRGRQATNEKLFF. DNA of the CDR3: TGTGCCAGTAGCCGGGGTAGACAAGCAACTAATGAAAAACTGTTTTTT. The full variable domain, its missing parts supplied by reference TRBV19 and TRBJ1-4, is DGGITQSPKYLFRKEGQNVTLSCEQNLNHDAMYWYRQDPGQGLRLIYYSQIVNDFQKGDIAEGYSVSREKKESFPLTVTSAQKNPTAFYLCASSRGRQATNEKLFFGSGTQLSVL.

A single count supports this clone. The CDR3 here is CASSLAPGSYEQYF. As DNA, the CDR3 is TGCGCCAGCAGCTTGGCGCCAGGGTCCTACGAGCAGTACTTC. The genes are TRBV5-1 and TRBJ2-7; tentatively, D is TRBD1 (5 bases). The length of the CDR3 is 14 residues. Trimming left V 0 bases short and J 1 base short, with 8 bases between. Germline values: CDR1 SGHRS, CDR2 YFSETQ.

The CDR3 region has the DNA TGTGCCAGCAGCCCGGGGGGGGTGAACACTGAAGCTTTCTTT. Translated: CASSPGGVNTEAFF. The chain carries TRBV5-8 and TRBJ1-1; the D gene is possibly TRBD1 (5 bases). The CDR3 extends over 14 amino acids. Between the trimmed V and J ends, which lost 4 bases and 0 bases, there was a span of 10 bases. Germline V CDR1 and CDR2: SGHTS, YDEGEE.

The rearrangement links TRBV4-1 to TRBJ2-2, with TRBD2 matching over 9 bases. There are 17 residues in the CDR3. Germline CDR1 reads MGHRA; CDR2 reads YSYEKL. V was clipped by 2 bases and J by 3 bases; unmatched bases: 7. CDR3 nucleotide sequence: TGCGCCAGCAGCCAACGGGCGGGGGGGCAGGACACCGGGGAGCTGTTTTTT. As protein: CASSQRAGGQDTGELFF.

The rearrangement joins TRBV7-9 to TRBJ2-7; the D is unclear. Trimming took 2 bases from V and 5 from J, leaving 13 bases between them. The CDR3 runs 14 residues. In germline, CDR1 is SEHNR, CDR2 FQNEAQ (reference sequence). CDR3: CASSLQTENDEQYF. The CDR3 nucleotides are TGTGCCAGCAGCTTACAGACGGAAAACGACGAGCAGTACTTC.

The chain recombines TRBV6-5 with TRBJ1-1; a possible D gene is TRBD1 (5 bases). The CDR3 contains 13 residues. Per the germline V gene, CDR1 is MNHEY and CDR2 is SVGAGI. Trimming took 0 bases from V and 11 from J, leaving 13 bases between them. The DNA for the CDR3 is TGTGCCAGCAGTTACTCGGGGGGAAGGCGGGCTTTCTTT. Its protein product is CASSYSGGRRAFF.

The genes are TRBV19 and TRBJ1-2; D not certain. Germline-derived CDR1 and CDR2 are LNHDA and SQIVND (reference sequence). The V end lost 5 bases, the J end lost 7 bases, and 11 bases lay between the germline ends. CDR3 size: 12 residues. The CDR3 sequence is CASSPREGGYTF. The CDR3 coding sequence is TGTGCCAGTAGTCCCCGGGAGGGTGGCTACACCTTC.

This chain uses TRBV12-5 with TRBJ2-7; 9 bases map to TRBD1. CDR3 size: 14 residues. V shed 5 bases and J 6 bases; nucleotides not matched to a gene: 8. The V gene's germline CDR1 is LGHNT and CDR2 FRNRAP. The CDR3 sequence: CASGAGTGISEQYF. In nucleotides, the CDR3 is TGTGCTAGTGGTGCCGGGACAGGGATCTCCGAGCAGTACTTC.

The rearrangement uses TRBV5-4 and TRBJ1-2; no reliable D call. CDR3 length equals 14 residues. Between the trimmed V and J ends, which lost 1 base and 7 bases, there was a span of 14 bases. The V gene's germline CDR1 is SGHNT and CDR2 YYREEE (reference sequence). CDR3 sequence: CASSLTASAGGYTF. The CDR3 coding sequence is TGTGCCAGCAGCTTGACAGCCTCGGCGGGTGGCTACACCTTC.

The J gene is TRBJ1-2, the V gene TRBV30; 7 bases align to TRBD1. The J segment lost 1 base and the V segment lost 0 bases, leaving 11 bases of the junction unmatched. This CDR3 comprises 17 residues. Per the germline V gene, CDR1 is GTSNPN and CDR2 is SVGIG (reference sequence). CDR3 in DNA: TGTGCCTGGAGTGTGAGGGAGAGAGGGGGCGGTAACTATGGCTACACCTTC. It yields the protein CAWSVRERGGGNYGYTF.

V and J are TRBV5-4 and TRBJ1-2; the D is unclear. Looked up from germline, CDR1 is SGHNT and CDR2 is YYREEE (reference sequence). Trimming stripped 0 bases from V and 4 bases from J, with 10 bases between. The CDR3 consists of 14 residues. CDR3 in DNA: TGTGCCAGCAGCTTGGGGCCAGAACCCTATGGCTACACCTTC. It translates to CASSLGPEPYGYTF.

This clone was detected a few times. This chain joins TRBV2 and TRBJ2-3; perhaps TRBD2 as D (5 bases). CDR3 length: 13 residues. Trimming took off 10 bases at V and 2 bases at J, with 13 bases between the two ends. From germline, CDR1 is SNHLY and CDR2 FYNNEI. The CDR3 bases are TGTGCCACCGGGGAGCCCTTCACAGATACGCAGTATTTT. Amino acid sequence: CATGEPFTDTQYF.

This clone was found a few times. The chain employs TRBV7-9 and TRBJ2-3; 9 bases map to TRBD2. The junction had 14 bases not matched to a gene; V was cut back by 8 bases and J by 5 bases. The CDR3 extends over 16 amino acids. Germline loops: CDR1 SEHNR, CDR2 FQNEAQ (reference sequence). CDR3 coding DNA: TGTGCCAGCGACAGGCGGGGGGGCCTCAGAGGAGATACGCAGTATTTT. Its protein product is CASDRRGGLRGDTQYF.

This clone is a singleton in its sample. The chain joins TRBV7-9 to TRBJ2-5; 13 positions match TRBD2. J was trimmed by 2 bases and V by 5 bases; bases with no gene match: 5. This CDR3 is 16 amino acids long. Germline CDR1 reads SEHNR; CDR2 reads FQNEAQ (reference sequence). The CDR3 DNA follows: TGTGCCAGCAGCCACAGACTAGCGGGGGGACAAGAGACCCAGTACTTC. Amino acid sequence: CASSHRLAGGQETQYF.

The genes are TRBV30 and TRBJ2-7; 7 nucleotides align to TRBD1. V shed 0 bases and J 3 bases; nucleotides not matched to a gene: 5. The length of the CDR3 is 14 residues. The germline gives CDR1 GTSNPN, CDR2 SVGIG (reference sequence). The CDR3 sequence is CAWSVFQGDYEQYF. The CDR3 DNA sequence: TGTGCCTGGAGTGTATTTCAGGGGGACTACGAGCAGTACTTC.

This clone was observed a few times. The CDR3 DNA follows: TGTGCCAGCAGTGAGACTATAGGCGGCACGCAGTATTTT. Protein product: CASSETIGGTQYF. The chain recombines TRBV2 with TRBJ2-3; TRBD2 might be the D (5 bases). Germline CDR1 SNHLY, CDR2 FYNNEI. V shed 3 bases and J shed 9 bases, with 13 bases lying between them. This CDR3 is 13 amino acids long. The full variable domain, completed using reference TRBV2 and TRBJ2-3, is EPEVTQTPSHQVTQMGQEVILRCVPISNHLYFYWYRQILGQKVEFLVSFYNNEISEKSEIFDDQFSVERPDGSNFTLKIRSTKLEDSAMYFCASSETIGGTQYFGPGTRLTVL.

The V call is TRBV5-1, the J call TRBJ1-1, with TRBD1 identical over 8 bases. This CDR3 is built from 15 residues. The germline CDR1 and CDR2 sequences are SGHRS and YFSETQ. The V and J ends lost 4 bases and 3 bases, in that order; junction bases with no gene match: 8. For the CDR3, the DNA is TGCGCCAGCAGCGACCTTGGACAGGGTTACACTGAAGCTTTCTTT. Protein sequence: CASSDLGQGYTEAFF.